These 5 T cell receptor beta chains share one sample of origin, sequenced in a study of beta chain features in type 1 diabetes. What was sequenced were expressed TCRB transcripts, since all of the isolated RNA had been reverse transcribed. The repertoire was sequenced with immunoSEQ multiplex PCR; TCRdb's copy has only in-frame clones and lacks some. The sample lists approximately 100,000 clones; over 25% were seen once. These TCRs are of unknown antigen specificity. Regarding the study as a whole: Type 1 diabetes patients had moderately but significantly shorter TCRB CDR3s in all four CD4+ subsets.

Source material: central memory CD4+ T cells from blood. These receptors came from a woman aged 18-29 years with type 1 diabetes.

This chain links TRBV6-5 with TRBJ1-1; D remains ambiguous. Germline assignment: CDR1 MNHEY and CDR2 SVGAGI. Trimming shortened V by 5 bases and J by 3 bases, and 13 bases separated the two germline ends. CDR3 size: 14 residues. The CDR3 DNA is TGTGCCAGCAGTCCGTATGCCCAGGACACTGAAGCTTTCTTT. Its translation: CASSPYAQDTEAFF.

The rearrangement uses TRBV25-1 and TRBJ2-7, with 8 bases aligning to TRBD1. Germline trimming cut 4 bases from V and 2 bases from J; bases unmatched to any gene: 7. The CDR3 totals 15 residues. Germline-derived CDR1 and CDR2 are MGHDK and SYGVNS. The CDR3 here is CASSAGNRGAYEQYF. Here the CDR3 DNA reads TGTGCCAGCAGTGCAGGGAACAGGGGGGCCTACGAGCAGTACTTC.

The V gene is TRBV18, the J gene TRBJ1-1; 8 nucleotides line up with TRBD1. V lost 5 bases, J lost 1 base, and 3 bases stayed unmatched. In germline, CDR1 is KGHSH, CDR2 LQKENI. The CDR3 covers 14 residues. CDR3 DNA sequence: TGTGCCAGCTCATTCGGACAGGGGAACACTGAAGCTTTCTTT. This gives the protein CASSFGQGNTEAFF. Using reference TRBV18 and TRBJ1-1 for the parts outside the CDR3, the full variable domain is NAGVMQNPRHLVRRRGQEARLRCSPMKGHSHVYWYRQLPEEGLKFMVYLQKENIIDESGMPKERFSAEFPKEGPSILRIQQVVRGDSAAYFCASSFGQGNTEAFFGQGTRLTVV.

This rearrangement joins TRBV5-1 to TRBJ2-7; possibly TRBD1 for D (6 bases). This CDR3 contains 14 residues. In germline, CDR1 is SGHRS, CDR2 YFSETQ. Trimming cost V 4 bases and J 1 base, with 12 bases left between them. The CDR3 region is CASSPGHGSYEQYF. The CDR3 DNA sequence: TGCGCCAGCAGCCCGGGACATGGATCCTACGAGCAGTACTTC.

A few counts support this clone. The chain has TRBV28 and TRBJ2-5, with D perhaps TRBD2 (6 bases). CDR1 and CDR2 (germline): MDHEN, SYDVKM. With 5 bases removed from V and 4 bases from J, the gap between germline ends came to 8 bases. CDR3 size: 12 residues. The CDR3 loop reads CASSPAGETQYF. CDR3 in DNA: TGTGCCAGCAGTCCAGCGGGAGAGACCCAGTACTTC.